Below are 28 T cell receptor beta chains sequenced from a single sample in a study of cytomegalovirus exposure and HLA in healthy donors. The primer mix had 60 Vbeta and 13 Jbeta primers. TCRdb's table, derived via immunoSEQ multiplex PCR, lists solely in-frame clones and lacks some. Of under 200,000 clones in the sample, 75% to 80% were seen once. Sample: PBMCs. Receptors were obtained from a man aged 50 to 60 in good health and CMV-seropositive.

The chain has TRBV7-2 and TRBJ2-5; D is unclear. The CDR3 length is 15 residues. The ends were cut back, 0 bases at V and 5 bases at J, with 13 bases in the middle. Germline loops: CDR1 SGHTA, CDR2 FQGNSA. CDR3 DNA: TGTGCCAGCAGCTTAGCTCTGGTAGCAAGCGAGACCCAGTACTTC. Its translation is CASSLALVASETQYF.

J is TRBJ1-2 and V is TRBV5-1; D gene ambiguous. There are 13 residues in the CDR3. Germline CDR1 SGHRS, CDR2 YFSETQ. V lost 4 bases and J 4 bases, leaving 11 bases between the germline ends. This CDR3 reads CASSPDIGYGYTF. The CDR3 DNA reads TGCGCCAGCAGCCCCGACATTGGCTATGGCTACACCTTC.

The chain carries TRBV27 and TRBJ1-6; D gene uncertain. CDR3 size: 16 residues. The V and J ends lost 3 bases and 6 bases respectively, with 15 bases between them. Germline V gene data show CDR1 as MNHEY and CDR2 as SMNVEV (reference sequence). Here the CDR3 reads CASSLNAPEVNSPLHF. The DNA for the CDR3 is TGTGCCAGCAGTTTGAATGCACCCGAGGTTAATTCACCCCTCCACTTT.

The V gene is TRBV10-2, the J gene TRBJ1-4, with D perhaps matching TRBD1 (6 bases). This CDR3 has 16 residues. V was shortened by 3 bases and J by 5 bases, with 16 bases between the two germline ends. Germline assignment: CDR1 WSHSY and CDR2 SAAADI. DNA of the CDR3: TGCGCCAGCAGTGAACCGAGAGGGAGGGGGAATGAAAAACTGTTTTTT. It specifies CASSEPRGRGNEKLFF.

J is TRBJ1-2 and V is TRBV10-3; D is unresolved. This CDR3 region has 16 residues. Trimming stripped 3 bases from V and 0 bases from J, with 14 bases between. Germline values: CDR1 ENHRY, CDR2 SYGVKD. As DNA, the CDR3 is TGTGCCATCAGTGATCTCGTAAGAGGGACTAACTATGGCTACACCTTC. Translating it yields CAISDLVRGTNYGYTF.

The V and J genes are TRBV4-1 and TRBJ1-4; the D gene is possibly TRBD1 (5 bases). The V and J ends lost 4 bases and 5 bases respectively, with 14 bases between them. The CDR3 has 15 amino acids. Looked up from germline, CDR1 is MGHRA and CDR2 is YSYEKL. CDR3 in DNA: TGCGCCAGCAGCCCCGATGGGGCATTCAATGAAAAACTGTTTTTT. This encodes CASSPDGAFNEKLFF.

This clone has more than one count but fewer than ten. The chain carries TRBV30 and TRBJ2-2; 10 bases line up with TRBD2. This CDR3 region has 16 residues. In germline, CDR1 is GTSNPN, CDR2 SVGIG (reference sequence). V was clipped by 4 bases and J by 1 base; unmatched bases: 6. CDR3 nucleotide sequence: TGTGCCTGGACCGCGGGACTAGCGAAGAACACCGGGGAGCTGTTTTTT. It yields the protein CAWTAGLAKNTGELFF.

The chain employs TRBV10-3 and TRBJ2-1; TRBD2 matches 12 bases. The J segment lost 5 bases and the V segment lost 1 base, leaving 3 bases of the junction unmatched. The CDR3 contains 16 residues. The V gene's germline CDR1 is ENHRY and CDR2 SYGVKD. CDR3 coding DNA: TGTGCCATCAGTGAGTTCGGACTAGCGGGGAACAATGAGCAGTTCTTC. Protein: CAISEFGLAGNNEQFF.

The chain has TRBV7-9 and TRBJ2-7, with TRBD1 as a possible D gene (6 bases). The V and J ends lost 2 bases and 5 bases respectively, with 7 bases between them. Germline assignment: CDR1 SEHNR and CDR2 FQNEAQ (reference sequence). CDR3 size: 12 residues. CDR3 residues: CASSLQGNEQYF. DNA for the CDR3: TGTGCCAGCAGCTTACAGGGGAACGAGCAGTACTTC.

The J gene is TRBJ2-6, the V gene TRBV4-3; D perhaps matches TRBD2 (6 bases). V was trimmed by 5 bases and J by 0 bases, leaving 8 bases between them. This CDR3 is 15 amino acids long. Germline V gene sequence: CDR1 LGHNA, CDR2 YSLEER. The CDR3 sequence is CASSSAGSGANVLTF. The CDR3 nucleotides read TGCGCCAGCAGCTCAGCGGGCTCTGGGGCCAACGTCCTGACTTTC.

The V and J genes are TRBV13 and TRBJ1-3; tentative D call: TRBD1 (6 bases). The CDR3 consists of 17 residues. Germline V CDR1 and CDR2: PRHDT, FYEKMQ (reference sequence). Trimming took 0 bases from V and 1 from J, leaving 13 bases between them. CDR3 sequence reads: CASSLGGGLLSGNTIYF. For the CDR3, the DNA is TGTGCCAGCAGCTTAGGGGGGGGGCTCCTTTCTGGAAACACCATATATTTT.

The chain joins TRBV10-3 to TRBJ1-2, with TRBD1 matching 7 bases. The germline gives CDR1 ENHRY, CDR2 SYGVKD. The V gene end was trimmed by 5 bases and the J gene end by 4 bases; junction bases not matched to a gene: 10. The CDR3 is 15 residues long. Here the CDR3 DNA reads TGTGCCATCAGTATAGACAGGGCAAAAGGCTATGGCTACACCTTC. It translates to CAISIDRAKGYGYTF.

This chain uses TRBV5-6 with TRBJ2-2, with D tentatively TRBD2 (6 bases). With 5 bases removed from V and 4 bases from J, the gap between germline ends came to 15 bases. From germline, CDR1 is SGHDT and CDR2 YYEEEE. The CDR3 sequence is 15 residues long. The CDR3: CASSPPTRLTGELFF. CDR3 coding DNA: TGTGCCAGCAGTCCCCCGACTAGACTCACCGGGGAGCTGTTTTTT. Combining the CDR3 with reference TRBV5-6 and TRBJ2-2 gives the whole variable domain DAGVTQSPTHLIKTRGQQVTLRCSPKSGHDTVSWYQQALGQGPQFIFQYYEEEERQRGNFPDRFSGHQFPNYSSELNVNALLLGDSALYLCASSPPTRLTGELFFGEGSRLTVL.

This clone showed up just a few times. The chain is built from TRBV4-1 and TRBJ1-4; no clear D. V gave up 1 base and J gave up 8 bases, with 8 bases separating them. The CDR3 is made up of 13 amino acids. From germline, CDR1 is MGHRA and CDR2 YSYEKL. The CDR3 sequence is CASSQGLLEKLFF. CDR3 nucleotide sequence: TGCGCCAGCAGCCAAGGACTTTTGGAAAAACTGTTTTTT.

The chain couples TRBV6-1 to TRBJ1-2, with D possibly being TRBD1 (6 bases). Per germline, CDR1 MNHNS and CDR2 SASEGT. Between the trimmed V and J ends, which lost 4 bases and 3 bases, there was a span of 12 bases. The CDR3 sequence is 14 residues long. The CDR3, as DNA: TGTGCCAGCAGTGCTACGGACAGAGACTATGGCTACACCTTC. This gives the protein CASSATDRDYGYTF.

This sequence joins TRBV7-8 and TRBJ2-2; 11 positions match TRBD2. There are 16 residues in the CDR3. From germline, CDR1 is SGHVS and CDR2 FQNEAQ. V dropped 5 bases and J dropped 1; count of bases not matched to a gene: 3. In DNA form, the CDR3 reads TGTGCCAGCAGCCCTCTAGCGGGGGGGAACACCGGGGAGCTGTTTTTT. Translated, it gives CASSPLAGGNTGELFF.

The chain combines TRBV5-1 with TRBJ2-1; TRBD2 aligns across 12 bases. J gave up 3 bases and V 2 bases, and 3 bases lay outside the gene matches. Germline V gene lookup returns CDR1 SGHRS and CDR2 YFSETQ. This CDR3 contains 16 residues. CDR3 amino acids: CASSLLAGGGYNEQFF. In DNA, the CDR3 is TGCGCCAGCAGCTTACTAGCGGGGGGAGGCTACAATGAGCAGTTCTTC.

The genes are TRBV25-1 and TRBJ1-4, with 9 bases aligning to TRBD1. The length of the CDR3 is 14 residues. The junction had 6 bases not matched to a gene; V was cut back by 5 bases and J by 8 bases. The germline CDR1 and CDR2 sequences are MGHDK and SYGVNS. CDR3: CASSNRGQREKLFF. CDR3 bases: TGTGCCAGCAGTAACAGGGGGCAGCGGGAAAAACTGTTTTTT.

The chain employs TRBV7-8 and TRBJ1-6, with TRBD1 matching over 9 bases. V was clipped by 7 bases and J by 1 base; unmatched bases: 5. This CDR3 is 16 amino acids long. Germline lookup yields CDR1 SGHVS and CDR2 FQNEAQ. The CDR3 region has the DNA TGTGCCAGCACAAGACAGGGGGAATCCTATAATTCACCCCTCCACTTT. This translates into CASTRQGESYNSPLHF. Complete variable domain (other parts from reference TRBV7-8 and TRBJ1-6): GAGVSQSPRYKVAKRGQDVALRCDPISGHVSLFWYQQALGQGPEFLTYFQNEAQLDKSGLPSDRFFAERPEGSVSTLKIQRTQQEDSAVYLCASTRQGESYNSPLHFGNGTRLTVT.

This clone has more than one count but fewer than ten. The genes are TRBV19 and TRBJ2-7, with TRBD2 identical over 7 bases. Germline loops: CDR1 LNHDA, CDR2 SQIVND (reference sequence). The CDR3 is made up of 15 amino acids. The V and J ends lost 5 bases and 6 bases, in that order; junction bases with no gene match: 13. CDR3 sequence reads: CASSLSSGSGIEQYF. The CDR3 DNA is TGTGCCAGTAGTCTCTCATCAGGGAGCGGGATCGAGCAGTACTTC.

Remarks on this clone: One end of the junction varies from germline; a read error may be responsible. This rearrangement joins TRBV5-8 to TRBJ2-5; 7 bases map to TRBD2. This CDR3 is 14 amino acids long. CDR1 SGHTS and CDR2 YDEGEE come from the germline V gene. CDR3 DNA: TGTGCCAGCAGGTTGGTCTCGGGAGGCGAGACCCAGTACTTC. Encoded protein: CASRLVSGGETQYF. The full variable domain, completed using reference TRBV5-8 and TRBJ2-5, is EAGVTQSPTHLIKTRGQQATLRCSPISGHTSVYWYQQALGLGLQFLLWYDEGEERNRGNFPPRFSGRQFPNYSSELNVNALELEDSALYLCASRLVSGGETQYFGPGTRLLVL.

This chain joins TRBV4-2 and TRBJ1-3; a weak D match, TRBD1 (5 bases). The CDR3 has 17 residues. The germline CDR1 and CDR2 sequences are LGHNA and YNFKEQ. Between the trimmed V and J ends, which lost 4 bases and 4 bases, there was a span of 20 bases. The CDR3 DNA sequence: TGTGCCAGCAGCCCTCCAGGGAGGGAGCGTTACGGAAACACCATATATTTT. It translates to CASSPPGRERYGNTIYF.

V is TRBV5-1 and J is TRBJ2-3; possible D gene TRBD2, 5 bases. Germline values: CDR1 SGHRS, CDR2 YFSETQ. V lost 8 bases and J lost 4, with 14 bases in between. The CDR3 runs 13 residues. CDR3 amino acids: CASRWNSADTQYF. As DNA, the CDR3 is TGCGCCAGTCGATGGAATAGCGCAGATACGCAGTATTTT. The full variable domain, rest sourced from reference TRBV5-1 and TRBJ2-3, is KAGVTQTPRYLIKTRGQQVTLSCSPISGHRSVSWYQQTPGQGLQFLFEYFSETQRNKGNFPGRFSGRQFSNSRSEMNVSTLELGDSALYLCASRWNSADTQYFGPGTRLTVL.

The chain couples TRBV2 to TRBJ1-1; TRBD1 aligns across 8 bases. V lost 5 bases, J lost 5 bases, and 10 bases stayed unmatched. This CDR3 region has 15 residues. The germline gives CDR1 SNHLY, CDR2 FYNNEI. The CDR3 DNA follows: TGTGCCAGCAGTCCAGGGTCTGACAGGGGTACTGAAGCTTTCTTT. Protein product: CASSPGSDRGTEAFF.

CDR3 in DNA: TGTGCGACGAGGGAGAACACTGAAGCTTTCTTT. It translates to CATRENTEAFF. The V and J genes are TRBV28 and TRBJ1-1; no definite D call. CDR1 is MDHEN, CDR2 SYDVKM, per germline. This CDR3 contains 11 residues.

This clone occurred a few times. CDR3 DNA: TGTGCCAGCAGCCAAGTCGGGGGAACTAATGAAAAACTGTTTTTT. Protein sequence: CASSQVGGTNEKLFF. The rearrangement links TRBV14 to TRBJ1-4; a possible D gene is TRBD1 (5 bases). The CDR3 totals 15 residues. V dropped 1 base and J dropped 1 base, with 7 bases sitting between them. Germline V CDR1 and CDR2: SGHDN, FVKESK.

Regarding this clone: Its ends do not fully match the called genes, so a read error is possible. The CDR3 protein is CANSFGGWVSTDTQYF. In nucleotides, the CDR3 is TGTGCCAACAGCTTCGGCGGGTGGGTTAGCACAGATACGCAGTATTTT. The chain links TRBV7-2 to TRBJ2-3, with D maybe TRBD2 (5 bases). Germline V gene sequence: CDR1 SGHTA, CDR2 FQGNSA. The CDR3 covers 16 residues.

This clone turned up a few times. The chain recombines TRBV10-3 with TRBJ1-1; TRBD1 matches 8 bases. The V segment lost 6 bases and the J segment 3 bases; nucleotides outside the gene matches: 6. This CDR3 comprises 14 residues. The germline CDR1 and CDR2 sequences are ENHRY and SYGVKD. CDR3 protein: CAIRPGQDHTEAFF. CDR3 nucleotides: TGTGCCATCAGGCCGGGACAGGACCACACTGAAGCTTTCTTT.